The 5 T cell receptor beta chains presented below share a single source sample, sequenced in a study of blood T cells in healthy people across ages. Together with a sample-barcoded 5' primer, a J-beta primer mix was included in a second PCR lasting 7 to 11 cycles. TCRdb re-derived calls from the 5' RACE reads in MiXCR, one entry per CDR3 protein. The sample holds 750,000 to 950,000 distinct CDR3 sequences, roughly 53% seen once. Sequenced: blood. The receptors derive from an elderly man in good health.

The V call is TRBV12-3 or TRBV12-4, the J call TRBJ2-1, with a tentative D call TRBD2 (7 bases). The CDR3 has 14 amino acids. Trimming stripped 8 bases from V and 5 bases from J, with 16 bases between. CDR3 protein: CASGGGVVDNEQFF. In DNA form, the CDR3 reads TGTGCCAGCGGAGGGGGGGTTGTTGACAATGAGCAGTTCTTC.

The chain joins TRBV29-1 to TRBJ2-5; D may be TRBD1 or TRBD2 (5 bases each). Trimming stripped 4 bases from V and 4 bases from J, with 13 bases between. This CDR3 contains 13 residues. Per the germline V gene, CDR1 is SQVTM and CDR2 is ANQGSEA. Here the CDR3 reads CSVAGRTLETQYF. CDR3 DNA sequence: TGCAGCGTTGCGGGACGAACGCTAGAGACCCAGTACTTC.

The V call is TRBV6-1, the J call TRBJ1-5; TRBD1 matches at 8 bases. The CDR3 runs 14 residues. CDR1 is MNHNS and CDR2 is SASEGT in the germline V gene. The V gene end was trimmed by 9 bases and the J gene end by 5 bases; junction bases not matched to a gene: 9. The CDR3 DNA reads TGTGCCAGTTCCACAGGGGGAGCGGATCAGCCCCAGCATTTT. This translates into CASSTGGADQPQHF.

This clonotype has a handful of counts. The chain uses TRBV20-1 and TRBJ2-5; tentatively, D is TRBD2 (6 bases). The CDR3 is 14 amino acids. Trimming took off 1 base at V and 11 bases at J, with 20 bases between the two ends. Germline CDR1 and CDR2: DFQATT and SNEGSKA (reference sequence). This chain's CDR3 is CSARVPGEGSWQYF. The CDR3 DNA is TGCAGTGCTAGAGTTCCGGGAGAGGGGTCGTGGCAGTACTTC.

In its sample, this clonotype was seen a few times. The rearrangement links TRBV5-1 to TRBJ2-1, with 9 bases fitting TRBD2. The CDR3 is made up of 15 amino acids. Germline CDR1 is SGHRS and CDR2 is YFSETQ. V was pared by 4 bases and J by 4 bases, with 6 bases of the junction left unmatched. CDR3 bases: TGCGCCAGCAGCGATACTAGCGGGTATTACAATGAGCAGTTCTTC. Amino acid sequence: CASSDTSGYYNEQFF.